This T cell receptor (beta chain) was sequenced in a study of T cell responses to AZD1222 COVID-19 vaccine. The data were produced by immunoSEQ multiplex PCR, yet TCRdb's version contains in-frame clones alone and is incomplete. The table shows some 89,000 clones, with over 75% occurring only once. The sample holds a few counts of this clone. The antigen remains undetermined. Trimming took 4 bases from V and 5 from J, leaving 21 bases between them. Germline V gene sequence: CDR1 LGHDT, CDR2 YNNKEL (reference sequence). The CDR3 runs 17 residues. Study-level findings and limits: The study found vaccine-associated CD4 TCRs spanning spike, dominant at 160-218 and 743-854. Donors in the cohort were predominantly white British and more often female, and clonal diversity was possibly underestimated.

The specimen was peripheral blood, collected on day 0 of MenACWY control vaccination. This receptor was obtained from an adult in good health. This chain joins TRBV3-1 (or the pseudogene TRBV3-2) and TRBJ2-1, with TRBD2 as a possible D gene (6 bases). The DNA of the CDR3 is TGTGCCAGCAGCCTGCTCGGAACGGGAGAGCTTCACAATGAGCAGTTCTTC. Translating gives CASSLLGTGELHNEQFF.